This T cell receptor beta chain was sequenced in a study of OX40 agonist ivuxolimab in advanced cancers. The V gene's germline CDR1 is SGDLS and CDR2 YYNGEE. This CDR3 comprises 15 residues. Between the trimmed V and J ends, which lost 0 bases and 0 bases, there was a span of 7 bases. The data were produced by immunoSEQ multiplex PCR, yet TCRdb's version contains in-frame clones alone and is incomplete. This repertoire shows some 19,000 clones, around two thirds found once; its top ten account for 12%. This clonotype was sampled from an adult with an advanced solid tumor such as melanoma, head and neck, liver or kidney cancer. The rearrangement joins TRBV9 to TRBJ2-1; D remains unclear. The starting material was CD4+ or CD8+ T cells sorted from blood, obtained in a trial of the OX40 agonist ivuxolimab. The CDR3 reads CASSVEWSSYNEQFF. CDR3 nucleotide sequence: TGTGCCAGCAGCGTAGAATGGAGCTCCTACAATGAGCAGTTCTTC.